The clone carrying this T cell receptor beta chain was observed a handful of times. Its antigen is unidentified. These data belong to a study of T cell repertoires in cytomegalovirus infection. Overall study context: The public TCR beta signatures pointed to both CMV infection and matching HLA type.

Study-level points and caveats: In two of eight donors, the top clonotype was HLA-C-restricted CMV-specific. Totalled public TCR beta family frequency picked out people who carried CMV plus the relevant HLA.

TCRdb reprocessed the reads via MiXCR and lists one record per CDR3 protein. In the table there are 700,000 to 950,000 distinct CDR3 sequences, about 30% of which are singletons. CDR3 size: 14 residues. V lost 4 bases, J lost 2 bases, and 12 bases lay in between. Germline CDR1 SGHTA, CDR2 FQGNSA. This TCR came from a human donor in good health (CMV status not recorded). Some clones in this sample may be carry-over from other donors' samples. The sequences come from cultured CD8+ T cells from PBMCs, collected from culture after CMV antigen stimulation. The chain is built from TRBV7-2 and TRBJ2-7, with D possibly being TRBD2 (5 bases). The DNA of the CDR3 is TGTGCCAGCAGCTGGGGAGAGGGCACCTACGAGCAGTACTTC. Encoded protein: CASSWGEGTYEQYF.